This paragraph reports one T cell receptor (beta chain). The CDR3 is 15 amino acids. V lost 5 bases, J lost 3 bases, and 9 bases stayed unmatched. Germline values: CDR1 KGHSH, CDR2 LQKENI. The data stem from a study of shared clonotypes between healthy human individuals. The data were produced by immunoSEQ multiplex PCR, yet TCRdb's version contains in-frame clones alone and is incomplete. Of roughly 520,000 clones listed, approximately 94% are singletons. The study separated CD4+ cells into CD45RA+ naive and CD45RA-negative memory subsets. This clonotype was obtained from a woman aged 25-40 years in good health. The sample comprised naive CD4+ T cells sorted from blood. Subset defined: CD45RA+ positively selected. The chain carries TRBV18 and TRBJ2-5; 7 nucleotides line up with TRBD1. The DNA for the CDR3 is TGTGCCAGCTCATCACAAGCCGGGACAGAAGAGACCCAGTACTTC. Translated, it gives CASSSQAGTEETQYF.